This TCR beta chain was recovered during a study of blood T cell repertoires in COVID-19. Looking at the study overall: There were acute and convalescent COVID-19 samples, and they came from the United States, Italy and Spain. In each case, the material was cDNA or gDNA derived from T cells, B-cell-depleted T cells, or PBMCs.

Cohorts were assigned according to the clinical history that participants reported. Authors' processing steps: Quantification of nucleated cells was approximated via reference gene primer amplification. The table came from immunoSEQ multiplex PCR; TCRdb's copy has only in-frame clones and leaves some out. From that table come the V and J calls and clone size; the DNA was used to work out D and trimming. The sample holds some 220,000 clones, around 87% seen once. Between the trimmed V and J ends, which lost 0 bases and 9 bases, there was a span of 10 bases. The CDR3 loop spans 13 amino acids. The germline V gene encodes CDR1 SGDLS and CDR2 YYNGEE.

The source is a woman between 18 and 29 years old in a cohort exposed to, infected with or recovered from COVID-19 (not recorded which). The sequenced sample consisted of PBMCs or T cells enriched from blood (not recorded which). This chain joins TRBV9 and TRBJ2-1; possible D gene TRBD2, 6 bases. The CDR3 loop is CASSVELASEQFF. The CDR3 DNA sequence: TGTGCCAGCAGCGTAGAACTAGCAAGTGAGCAGTTCTTC.